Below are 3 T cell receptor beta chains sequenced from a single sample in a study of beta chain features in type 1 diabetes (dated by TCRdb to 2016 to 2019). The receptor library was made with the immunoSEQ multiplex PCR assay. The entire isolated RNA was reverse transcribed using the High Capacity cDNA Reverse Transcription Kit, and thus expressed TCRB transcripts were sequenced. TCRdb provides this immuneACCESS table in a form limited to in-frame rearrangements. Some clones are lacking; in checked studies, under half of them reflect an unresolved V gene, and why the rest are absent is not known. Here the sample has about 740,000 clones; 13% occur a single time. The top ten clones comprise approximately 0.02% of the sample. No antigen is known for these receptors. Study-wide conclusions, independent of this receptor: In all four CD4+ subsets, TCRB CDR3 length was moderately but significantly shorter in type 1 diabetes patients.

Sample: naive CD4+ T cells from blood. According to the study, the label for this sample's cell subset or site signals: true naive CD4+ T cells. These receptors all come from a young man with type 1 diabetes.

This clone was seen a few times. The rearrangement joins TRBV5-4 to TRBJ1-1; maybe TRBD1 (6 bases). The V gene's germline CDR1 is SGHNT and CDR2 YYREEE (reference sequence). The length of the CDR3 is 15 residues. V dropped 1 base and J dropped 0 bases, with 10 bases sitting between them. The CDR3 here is CASSLSRTVNTEAFF. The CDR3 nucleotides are TGTGCCAGCAGCTTGTCTAGGACAGTGAACACTGAAGCTTTCTTT.

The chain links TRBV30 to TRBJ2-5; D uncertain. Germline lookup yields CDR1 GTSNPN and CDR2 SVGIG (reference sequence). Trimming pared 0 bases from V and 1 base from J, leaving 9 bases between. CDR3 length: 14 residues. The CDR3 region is CAWSVQATQETQYF. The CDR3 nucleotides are TGTGCCTGGAGTGTACAAGCGACCCAAGAGACCCAGTACTTC. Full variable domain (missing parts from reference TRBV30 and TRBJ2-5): SQTIHQWPATLVQPVGSPLSLECTVEGTSNPNLYWYRQAAGRGLQLLFYSVGIGQISSEVPQNLSASRPQDRQFILSSKKLLLSDSGFYLCAWSVQATQETQYFGPGTRLLVL.

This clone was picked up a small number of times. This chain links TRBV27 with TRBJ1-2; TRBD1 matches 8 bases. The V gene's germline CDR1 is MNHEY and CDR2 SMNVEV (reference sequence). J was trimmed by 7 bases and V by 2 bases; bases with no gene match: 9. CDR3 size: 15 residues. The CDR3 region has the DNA TGTGCCAGCAGTTTAACCCCGGACAGGGCCGGTGGCTACACCTTC. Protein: CASSLTPDRAGGYTF.